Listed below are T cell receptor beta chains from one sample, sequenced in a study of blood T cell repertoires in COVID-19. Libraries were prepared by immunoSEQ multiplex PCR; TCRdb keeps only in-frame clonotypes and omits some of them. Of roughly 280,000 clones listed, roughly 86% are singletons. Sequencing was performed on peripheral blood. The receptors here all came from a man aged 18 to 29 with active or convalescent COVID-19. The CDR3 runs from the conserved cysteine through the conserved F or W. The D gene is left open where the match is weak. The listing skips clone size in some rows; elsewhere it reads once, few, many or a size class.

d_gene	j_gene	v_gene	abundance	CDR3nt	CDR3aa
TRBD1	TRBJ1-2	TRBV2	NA	TGTGCCAGCAGTGGTCAGACAGGGGTGAATGGCTACACCTTC	CASSGQTGVNGYTF
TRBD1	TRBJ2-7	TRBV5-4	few	TGTGCCAGCAGCACGACAGGGGGGCACGAGCAGTACTTC	CASSTTGGHEQYF
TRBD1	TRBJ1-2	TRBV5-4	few	TGTGCCAGCAGCGAGGGGGCCGGGTCCCGAGGCGGCTACACCTTC	CASSEGAGSRGGYTF
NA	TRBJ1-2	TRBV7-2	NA	TGTGCCAGCAGCCCGCCGGGGTCCGGCTACACCTTC	CASSPPGSGYTF
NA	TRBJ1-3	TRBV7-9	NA	TGTGCCAGCAGTTCCGGCACCATATATTTT	CASSSGTIYF
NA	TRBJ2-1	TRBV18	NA	TGTGCCAGCTCACCACTCCCGGAGGGCGAGCAGTTCTTC	CASSPLPEGEQFF
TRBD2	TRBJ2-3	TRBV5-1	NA	TGCGCCAGCAGCTTGGAAGCGGGGGGAAGGGATACGCAGTATTTT	CASSLEAGGRDTQYF
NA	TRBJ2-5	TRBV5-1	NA	TGCGCCAGCTCCCAACCCGAGATGTTAGTAGAGACCCAGTACTTC	CASSQPEMLVETQYF
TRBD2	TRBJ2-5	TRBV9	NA	TGTGCCAGCAGCGTAGGGATTAGCGGGGGTGAAGAGACCCAGTACTTC	CASSVGISGGEETQYF
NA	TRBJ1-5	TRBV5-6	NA	TGTGCCAGCAGCTTTTCTGGACAGTATAATAGCAATCAGCCCCAGCATTTT	CASSFSGQYNSNQPQHF
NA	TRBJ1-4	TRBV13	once	TGTGCCAGCAGCTTAGGGCCGCGTGATAATGAAAAACTGTTTTTT	CASSLGPRDNEKLFF
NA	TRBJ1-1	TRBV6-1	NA	TGTGCCAGCAGTGAGTACAGGGCGGGCACTGAAGCTTTCTTT	CASSEYRAGTEAFF
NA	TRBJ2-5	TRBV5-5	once	TGTGCCAGCAGCTTGACGGAAGAGACCCAGTACTTC	CASSLTEETQYF
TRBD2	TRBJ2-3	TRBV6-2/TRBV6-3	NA	TGTGCCAGCAGCAAAGGTTCGGGAGGGAGAGATACGCAGTATTTT	CASSKGSGGRDTQYF
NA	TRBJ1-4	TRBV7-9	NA	TGTGCCAGTCCAGGGATCGGGGAAAAACTGTTTTTT	CASPGIGEKLFF
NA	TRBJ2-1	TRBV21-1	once	TGTGCCAGCAGCCCGAGATCAGAGGGAGGGAGCGCGAGCTCCTACAATGAGCAGTTCTTC	CASSPRSEGGSASSYNEQFF
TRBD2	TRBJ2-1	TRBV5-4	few	TGTGCCAGCAGCTTTAGCGGGGGTGAGCAGTTCTTC	CASSFSGGEQFF
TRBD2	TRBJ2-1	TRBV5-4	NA	TGTGCCAGCAGCCCACTCAGCGGGAGTGGGAACAATGAGCAGTTCTTC	CASSPLSGSGNNEQFF
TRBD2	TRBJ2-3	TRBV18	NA	TGTGCCAGCTCACCGGTACTAGCGGGGGGCCCCACAGATACGCAGTATTTT	CASSPVLAGGPTDTQYF
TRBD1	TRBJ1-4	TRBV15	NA	TGTGCCACCAGCAGAGAAGGGGGCGTCCCCGAAAAACTGTTTTTT	CATSREGGVPEKLFF
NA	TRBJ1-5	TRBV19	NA	TGTGCCAGTAGTAGCCAGATATATAGCAATCAGCCCCAGCATTTT	CASSSQIYSNQPQHF
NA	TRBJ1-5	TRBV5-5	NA	TGTGCCAGCAGCTTGATCTTTCCCCAACATAGCAATCAGCCCCAGCATTTT	CASSLIFPQHSNQPQHF
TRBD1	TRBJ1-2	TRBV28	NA	TGTGCCAGCAGTTATCCGGGACAGGGGGCCCAAAAATACTATGGCTACACCTTC	CASSYPGQGAQKYYGYTF
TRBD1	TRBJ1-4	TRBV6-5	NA	TGTGCCAGCAGTTGGGACAGAGCTAATGAAAAACTGTTTTTT	CASSWDRANEKLFF
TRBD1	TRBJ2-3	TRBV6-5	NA	TGTGCCAGCAGGACACAGGGGGCGCGATTGGATACGCAGTATTTT	CASRTQGARLDTQYF
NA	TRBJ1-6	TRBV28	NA	TGTGCCAGCAGTATGGGGGCTGAGTATAATTCACCCCTCCACTTT	CASSMGAEYNSPLHF